This is a list of T cell receptor beta chains from one sample in a study of cytomegalovirus exposure and HLA in healthy donors. TCRdb keeps only in-frame clones here, not all; method: immunoSEQ multiplex PCR. The profile shows fewer than 200,000 clones, about four fifths of them singletons. Sample: PBMCs. The receptors here all came from a man in his thirties or forties in good health and CMV-seronegative. Both conserved end residues are part of each CDR3. The D gene is left open where the match is weak. Size is omitted from some rows. Given values are once, few, many or a class for expanded clones.

abundance: NA; v_gene: TRBV7-9; len: 17; j_gene: TRBJ1-1; d_gene: TRBD1; CDR3nt: TGTGCCAGCAGCCCTGGACAGGGGGTCGGGATGAACACTGAAGCTTTCTTT; CDR3aa: CASSPGQGVGMNTEAFF
abundance: NA; v_gene: TRBV5-1; len: 13; j_gene: TRBJ1-2; d_gene: TRBD1; CDR3nt: TGCGCCAGCAGCTTGGAAGGGGGCCGGGGCTACACCTTC; CDR3aa: CASSLEGGRGYTF
abundance: NA; v_gene: TRBV6-5; len: 15; j_gene: TRBJ2-3; d_gene: NA; CDR3nt: TGTGCCAGCAGTTTCTTGGGGGGTACCACAGATACGCAGTATTTT; CDR3aa: CASSFLGGTTDTQYF
abundance: once; v_gene: TRBV2; len: 16; j_gene: TRBJ2-3; d_gene: TRBD2; CDR3nt: TGTGCCAGCAGTGATTTGCGGGAGGGCCCAACAGATACGCAGTATTTT; CDR3aa: CASSDLREGPTDTQYF
abundance: once; v_gene: TRBV2; len: 16; j_gene: TRBJ1-6; d_gene: NA; CDR3nt: TGTGCCAGCAGTGGAGGGGGGGGATCCTATAATTCACCCCTCCACTTT; CDR3aa: CASSGGGGSYNSPLHF
abundance: NA; v_gene: TRBV7-9; len: 17; j_gene: TRBJ1-5; d_gene: NA; CDR3nt: TGTGCCAGCAGCTTAAAGCCGTCTAGGTTCCCCAATCAGCCCCAGCATTTT; CDR3aa: CASSLKPSRFPNQPQHF
abundance: NA; v_gene: TRBV5-6; len: 14; j_gene: TRBJ2-5; d_gene: TRBD1; CDR3nt: TGTGCCAGCAGCAGTACAGGGGGCGCGGAGACCCAGTACTTC; CDR3aa: CASSSTGGAETQYF
abundance: NA; v_gene: TRBV11-2; len: 15; j_gene: TRBJ2-1; d_gene: NA; CDR3nt: TGTGCCAGCAGTCCCCGGGACAAACTGTGGATGGAGCAGTTCTTC; CDR3aa: CASSPRDKLWMEQFF
abundance: NA; v_gene: TRBV6-5; len: 15; j_gene: TRBJ2-3; d_gene: NA; CDR3nt: TGTGCCAGCAGTCCCCCAAGTGGTTACGGGGATACGCAGTATTTT; CDR3aa: CASSPPSGYGDTQYF
abundance: NA; v_gene: TRBV9; len: 15; j_gene: TRBJ2-1; d_gene: TRBD2; CDR3nt: TGTGCCAGCAGCGTAGTCGGCGGGGAGGGTATTGAGCAGTTCTTC; CDR3aa: CASSVVGGEGIEQFF
abundance: NA; v_gene: TRBV6-6; len: 15; j_gene: TRBJ2-3; d_gene: NA; CDR3nt: TGTGCCAGCAGTTACATGGGGCTTAGCACAGATACGCAGTATTTT; CDR3aa: CASSYMGLSTDTQYF
abundance: NA; v_gene: TRBV7-3; len: 16; j_gene: TRBJ2-3; d_gene: TRBD1; CDR3nt: TGTGCCAGCAGCTTAACGCGGCAGGGGGGCACAGATACGCAGTATTTT; CDR3aa: CASSLTRQGGTDTQYF
abundance: few; v_gene: TRBV18; len: 14; j_gene: TRBJ2-1; d_gene: NA; CDR3nt: TGTGCCAGCTCACTCTGGACAGATTACAATGAGCAGTTCTTC; CDR3aa: CASSLWTDYNEQFF
abundance: once; v_gene: TRBV19; len: 11; j_gene: TRBJ2-2; d_gene: NA; CDR3nt: TGTGCCAGTACTTACACCGGGGAGCTGTTTTTT; CDR3aa: CASTYTGELFF
abundance: NA; v_gene: TRBV19; len: 16; j_gene: TRBJ2-7; d_gene: TRBD1; CDR3nt: TGTGCCAGTAGCGTAGTTGCGACAGGGGATGTGGGAGAGCAGTACTTC; CDR3aa: CASSVVATGDVGEQYF
abundance: NA; v_gene: TRBV30; len: 12; j_gene: TRBJ1-1; d_gene: NA; CDR3nt: TGTGCCTGGAGTGTAATAATCCCTGAAGCTTTCTTT; CDR3aa: CAWSVIIPEAFF
abundance: few; v_gene: TRBV2; len: 12; j_gene: TRBJ2-4; d_gene: TRBD1; CDR3nt: TGTGCCGGGTGGGACAGTTTAAACATTCAGTACTTC; CDR3aa: CAGWDSLNIQYF
abundance: NA; v_gene: TRBV29-1; len: 15; j_gene: TRBJ1-3; d_gene: TRBD1; CDR3nt: TGCAGCGTTAAAAGGACAGGGATTTCTGGAAACACCATATATTTT; CDR3aa: CSVKRTGISGNTIYF
abundance: NA; v_gene: TRBV11-3; len: 15; j_gene: TRBJ2-2; d_gene: TRBD1; CDR3nt: TGTGCCAGCAGCTCTGACAGGGGTGGTACCGGGGAGCTGTTTTTT; CDR3aa: CASSSDRGGTGELFF
abundance: NA; v_gene: TRBV25-1; len: 15; j_gene: TRBJ1-6; d_gene: NA; CDR3nt: TGTGCCAGCAGTGAAGGGCTCTCCTATAATTCACCCCTCCACTTT; CDR3aa: CASSEGLSYNSPLHF
abundance: NA; v_gene: TRBV4-2; len: 17; j_gene: TRBJ2-2; d_gene: TRBD2; CDR3nt: TGTGCCAGCAGCCAAGGACTAGCGGGAGGCAACACCGGGGAGCTGTTTTTT; CDR3aa: CASSQGLAGGNTGELFF
abundance: NA; v_gene: TRBV9; len: 11; j_gene: TRBJ2-1; d_gene: NA; CDR3nt: TGTGCCAGCAGCTTTAGAGGTGAGCAGTTCTTC; CDR3aa: CASSFRGEQFF
abundance: once; v_gene: TRBV6-5; len: 16; j_gene: TRBJ1-6; d_gene: NA; CDR3nt: TGTGCCAGCAGTTACTCCCATAGCTCCTATAATTCACCCCTCCACTTT; CDR3aa: CASSYSHSSYNSPLHF
abundance: NA; v_gene: TRBV27; len: 14; j_gene: TRBJ2-1; d_gene: NA; CDR3nt: TGTGCCAGCAGTGGAATAGGAGCCCTTAATGAGCAGTTCTTC; CDR3aa: CASSGIGALNEQFF
abundance: few; v_gene: TRBV30; len: 16; j_gene: TRBJ1-1; d_gene: NA; CDR3nt: TGTGCCTGGAGTGTATTGCCGGGGGGGGGAACACTGACAGCTTTCTTT; CDR3aa: CAWSVLPGGGTLTAFF
abundance: NA; v_gene: TRBV4-1; len: 15; j_gene: TRBJ1-1; d_gene: NA; CDR3nt: TGCGCCAGCAGCAAAAGAGGTCTGGGGGCCACTGAAGCTTTCTTT; CDR3aa: CASSKRGLGATEAFF
abundance: NA; v_gene: TRBV7-3; len: 16; j_gene: TRBJ2-2; d_gene: TRBD2; CDR3nt: TGTGCCAGCCGGGCCCCAAGCGGGATCGATCCCGGGGAGCTGTTTTTT; CDR3aa: CASRAPSGIDPGELFF
abundance: NA; v_gene: TRBV5-4; len: 14; j_gene: TRBJ2-7; d_gene: TRBD1; CDR3nt: TGTGCCAGCAGCTCCGGACAGGTTGCCCACGAGCAGTACTTC; CDR3aa: CASSSGQVAHEQYF